Below are 22 T cell receptor beta chains sequenced from a single sample in a study of cytotoxic CD8 clonotypes in ibrutinib-treated CLL. The method was immunoSEQ multiplex PCR; TCRdb's version includes in-frame clones alone and lacks a portion of them. The sample lists some 10,000 clones; roughly 83% were seen once. Material: PBMCs, obtained at disease progression, from a patient treated with ibrutinib. The receptors shown here come from a human donor with chronic lymphocytic leukemia.

This clone was seen more than once but under ten times. The genes are TRBV6-6 and TRBJ1-3; TRBD1 matches at 11 bases. The germline gives CDR1 MNHNY, CDR2 SVGAGI (reference sequence). CDR3 length equals 15 residues. The ends lost 4 bases at V and 4 bases at J; junction bases unmatched: 3. The CDR3 DNA sequence: TGTGCCAGCAGTTGGGACAGGGGGGGCGGAAACACCATATATTTT. Translation gives CASSWDRGGGNTIYF.

This chain uses TRBV19 with TRBJ1-6; the match to TRBD1 covers 8 bases. The trim removed 2 bases at V and 6 bases at J, leaving 6 bases unmatched. The CDR3 length is 16 residues. Germline V CDR1 and CDR2: LNHDA, SQIVND (reference sequence). The DNA of the CDR3 is TGTGCCAGTAGTATATCACGGACAGGGACTAATTCACCCCTCCACTTT. This encodes CASSISRTGTNSPLHF.

This clone was observed a few times. V and J are TRBV7-9 and TRBJ2-5; no clear D. Between the trimmed V and J ends, which lost 5 bases and 7 bases, there was a span of 14 bases. The CDR3 consists of 13 residues. Germline V gene data show CDR1 as SEHNR and CDR2 as FQNEAQ (reference sequence). CDR3 amino acids: CASSRGGSGTQYF. CDR3 sequence (DNA): TGTGCCAGCAGCAGAGGTGGCTCGGGGACCCAGTACTTC.

This clone was seen more than once but under ten times. This chain uses TRBV4-1 with TRBJ1-3; D possibly corresponds to TRBD1 (6 bases). The germline CDR1 and CDR2 sequences are MGHRA and YSYEKL. The ends were cut back, 5 bases at V and 2 bases at J, with 13 bases in the middle. The CDR3 extends over 15 amino acids. The CDR3 loop is CASSFRGAPGNTIYF. The CDR3 region has the DNA TGCGCCAGCAGCTTCCGGGGGGCTCCTGGAAACACCATATATTTT.

The chain uses TRBV4-1 and TRBJ2-5, with D possibly being TRBD1 or TRBD2 (6 bases each). The CDR3 extends over 16 amino acids. Germline V lookup: CDR1 MGHRA, CDR2 YSYEKL. V lost 4 bases and J lost 2, with 17 bases in between. The DNA for the CDR3 is TGCGCCAGCAGCCGGCCTGACCGGGGGCCGCAAGAGACCCAGTACTTC. Protein product: CASSRPDRGPQETQYF.

This clone was detected only a few times. The gene calls are TRBV5-1 and TRBJ1-2; D is unclear. Trimming left V 0 bases short and J 3 bases short, with 12 bases between. Germline CDR1 and CDR2: SGHRS and YFSETQ. The CDR3 consists of 15 residues. The DNA for the CDR3 is TGCGCCAGCAGCTTGGGAGGGAATAACGACTATGGCTACACCTTC. Amino acid sequence: CASSLGGNNDYGYTF.

J is TRBJ2-1 and V is TRBV5-6, with 10 nucleotides matching TRBD2. This CDR3 has 16 residues. CDR1 is SGHDT, CDR2 YYEEEE, per germline. The ends lost 4 bases at V and 2 bases at J; junction bases unmatched: 6. Here the CDR3 reads CASSGIAGGTYNEQFF. In nucleotides, the CDR3 is TGTGCCAGCAGCGGCATAGCGGGGGGAACCTACAATGAGCAGTTCTTC. The variable domain in full, with the rest retrieved from reference TRBV5-6 and TRBJ2-1, is DAGVTQSPTHLIKTRGQQVTLRCSPKSGHDTVSWYQQALGQGPQFIFQYYEEEERQRGNFPDRFSGHQFPNYSSELNVNALLLGDSALYLCASSGIAGGTYNEQFFGPGTRLTVL.

The chain carries TRBV2 and TRBJ2-4; D may be TRBD2 (5 bases). Germline assignment: CDR1 SNHLY and CDR2 FYNNEI. Between the trimmed V and J ends, which lost 2 bases and 9 bases, there was a span of 14 bases. The CDR3 covers 14 residues. CDR3 nucleotide sequence: TGTGCCAGCAGTGAATGGGAGACCTCGGGCATTCAGTACTTC. This translates into CASSEWETSGIQYF.

The J gene is TRBJ2-1, the V gene TRBV18; TRBD2 agrees at 8 bases. The CDR3 is 13 amino acids. Germline V CDR1 and CDR2: KGHSH, LQKENI. CDR3 region: CATGGLDYNEQFF. The CDR3 coding sequence is TGTGCGACGGGGGGACTAGACTACAATGAGCAGTTCTTC. The whole variable domain, remainder taken from reference TRBV18 and TRBJ2-1, is NAGVMQNPRHLVRRRGQEARLRCSPMKGHSHVYWYRQLPEEGLKFMVYLQKENIIDESGMPKERFSAEFPKEGPSILRIQQVVRGDSAAYFCATGGLDYNEQFFGPGTRLTVL.

This sequence joins TRBV18 and TRBJ1-5; tentatively, D is TRBD1 (6 bases). CDR1 is KGHSH, CDR2 LQKENI, per germline. The V and J ends lost 3 bases and 5 bases respectively, with 8 bases between them. The CDR3 length is 13 residues. The CDR3 loop reads CASSPYRDQPQHF. The CDR3 DNA reads as TGTGCCAGCTCACCGTACAGGGATCAGCCCCAGCATTTT.

The V and J genes are TRBV2 and TRBJ2-7, with D perhaps given as TRBD1 or TRBD2 (5 bases each). The V end lost 4 bases, the J end lost 2 bases, and 12 bases lay between the germline ends. Germline CDR1 SNHLY, CDR2 FYNNEI. The CDR3 totals 14 residues. The CDR3 spells CASSGWDDPYEQYF. CDR3 bases: TGTGCCAGCAGTGGGTGGGACGACCCCTACGAGCAGTACTTC. Combining the CDR3 with reference TRBV2 and TRBJ2-7 gives the whole variable domain EPEVTQTPSHQVTQMGQEVILRCVPISNHLYFYWYRQILGQKVEFLVSFYNNEISEKSEIFDDQFSVERPDGSNFTLKIRSTKLEDSAMYFCASSGWDDPYEQYFGPGTRLTVT.

This chain joins TRBV7-2 and TRBJ2-7, with D possibly TRBD1 on 6 matching bases. The CDR3 extends over 16 amino acids. Per germline, CDR1 SGHTA and CDR2 FQGNSA. Trimming pared 5 bases from V and 9 bases from J, leaving 26 bases between. CDR3 coding DNA: TGTGCCAGCAGCAAAGGACAGTCCTTTTCCTTTGGAGGGCAGTACTTC. Amino acid sequence: CASSKGQSFSFGGQYF.

The V gene is TRBV4-2, the J gene TRBJ2-1; D possibly uses TRBD1 or TRBD2 (6 bases each). The germline gives CDR1 LGHNA, CDR2 YNFKEQ. Trimming stripped 0 bases from V and 7 bases from J, with 28 bases between. The CDR3 contains 20 residues. CDR3 region: CASSQDLPGRVGGGVNEQFF. CDR3 coding DNA: TGTGCCAGCAGCCAAGATCTGCCCGGCCGGGTAGGGGGAGGTGTGAATGAGCAGTTCTTC.

The rearrangement links TRBV7-1 to TRBJ1-2; no reliable D call. TRBV7-1 is an ORF; its function is uncertain. The CDR3 is 11 amino acids. V dropped 4 bases and J dropped 8 bases, with 8 bases sitting between them. CDR3 amino acids: CASSLVEGYTF. CDR3 bases: TGTGCCAGCAGCTTAGTCGAAGGCTACACCTTC.

This chain connects TRBV7-6 to TRBJ2-1; no firm D call. The V end lost 1 base, the J end lost 5 bases, and 6 bases lay between the germline ends. Germline CDR1 SGHVS, CDR2 FNYEAQ. The CDR3 is 13 residues long. The CDR3, as DNA: TGTGCCAGCAGCTTAGTACCCCACAATGAGCAGTTCTTC. Its protein product is CASSLVPHNEQFF.

This chain connects TRBV19 to TRBJ2-1; a weak D match, TRBD2 (6 bases). The V gene's germline CDR1 is LNHDA and CDR2 SQIVND (reference sequence). The CDR3 extends over 12 amino acids. The V end lost 10 bases, the J end lost 9 bases, and 16 bases lay between the germline ends. Here the CDR3 DNA reads TGTGCCACTACGACTAGATTTAGTGAGCAGTTCTTC. This codes for CATTTRFSEQFF.

The chain joins TRBV6-1 to TRBJ1-4; the D gene is possibly TRBD1 (5 bases). Trimming left V 0 bases short and J 0 bases short, with 14 bases between. The CDR3 spans 18 residues. CDR1 is MNHNS, CDR2 SASEGT, per germline. The chain's CDR3 is CASSEAVRGSATNEKLFF. The CDR3 coding sequence is TGTGCCAGCAGTGAAGCGGTTCGGGGGAGCGCAACTAATGAAAAACTGTTTTTT.

This sequence joins TRBV18 and TRBJ1-1; no reliable D call. From germline, CDR1 is KGHSH and CDR2 LQKENI. V lost 3 bases and J lost 3, with 17 bases in between. The length of the CDR3 is 16 residues. As DNA, the CDR3 is TGTGCCAGCTCACCTACCGGGCCCCCGCTTGACACTGAAGCTTTCTTT. This encodes CASSPTGPPLDTEAFF.

There are a few counts of this clone. This sequence joins TRBV28 and TRBJ2-6; 10 bases fit TRBD2. The germline gives CDR1 MDHEN, CDR2 SYDVKM. After removal of 1 base from V and 0 bases from J, the junction contained 3 bases not matched to a gene. This CDR3 contains 18 residues. The CDR3 loop reads CASSLLSGRASGANVLTF. The CDR3 coding sequence is TGTGCCAGCAGTTTATTGAGCGGGAGGGCCTCTGGGGCCAACGTCCTGACTTTC.

This chain links TRBV10-3 with TRBJ1-5; D is unclear. CDR1 is ENHRY and CDR2 is SYGVKD in the germline V gene. The CDR3 has 13 amino acids. V was clipped by 4 bases and J by 7 bases, with 11 bases between them. For the CDR3, the DNA is TGTGCCATCAGTGGCTATATTGGGCAGCCCCAGCATTTT. This codes for CAISGYIGQPQHF.

This chain uses TRBV5-1 with TRBJ1-5, with D hard to call. Trimming took 4 bases from V and 4 from J, leaving 9 bases between them. The CDR3 length is 13 residues. The germline V gene has CDR1 SGHRS and CDR2 YFSETQ. CDR3 sequence reads: CASSLDGNQPQHF. The CDR3 nucleotides are TGCGCCAGCAGCCTGGACGGAAATCAGCCCCAGCATTTT.

V and J are TRBV30 and TRBJ1-1, with D maybe TRBD1 (5 bases). V lost 7 bases and J 4 bases, leaving 13 bases between the germline ends. The germline V gene encodes CDR1 GTSNPN and CDR2 SVGIG (reference sequence). CDR3 length equals 12 residues. The CDR3 region is CASVGASTEAFF. CDR3 DNA sequence: TGTGCCTCTGTAGGGGCTTCCACTGAAGCTTTCTTT.